The rows below give T cell receptor beta chains drawn from one sample of a study of brain T cells in children with intractable seizures. Sequencing used immunoSEQ multiplex PCR; TCRdb keeps in-frame clones, though not all of them. The data show 340,000 or so clones, 93% seen once. The material was peripheral blood, obtained approximately 5 months after surgery. These receptors all come from a boy less than two years old with tuberous sclerosis and intractable seizures. Each CDR3 is given with its conserved first and last residue. A D gene is named only where the DNA matches it firmly. Expanded clones are given a class, and other clones once, few, many or no size at all.

CDR3nt: TGCAGTGCTAGTCTTAGCAATCAGCCCCAGCATTTT
CDR3aa: CSASLSNQPQHF
v_gene: TRBV20-1
j_gene: TRBJ1-5
d_gene: NA
abundance: NA

CDR3nt: TGTGCCAGTAGTATAGGCTCCAGGAGCAATCAGCCCCAGCATTTT
CDR3aa: CASSIGSRSNQPQHF
v_gene: TRBV19
j_gene: TRBJ1-5
d_gene: NA
abundance: NA

CDR3nt: TGTGCCAGCAGTTACTGGGGATTTTCAGACTATGGCTACACCTTC
CDR3aa: CASSYWGFSDYGYTF
v_gene: TRBV6-2/TRBV6-3
j_gene: TRBJ1-2
d_gene: NA
abundance: NA

CDR3nt: TGTGCCAGCCTGAAGAGAACCACTAGCACAGATACGCAGTATTTT
CDR3aa: CASLKRTTSTDTQYF
v_gene: TRBV28
j_gene: TRBJ2-3
d_gene: NA
abundance: NA

CDR3nt: TGTGCCAGCAGAGGAACGGGACAGGGAACGCAGTACTTC
CDR3aa: CASRGTGQGTQYF
v_gene: TRBV2
j_gene: TRBJ2-7
d_gene: TRBD1
abundance: NA

CDR3nt: TGTGCCAGCAGTGGGATCAGACAGGGGGTTTCCTACGAGCAGTACTTC
CDR3aa: CASSGIRQGVSYEQYF
v_gene: TRBV2
j_gene: TRBJ2-7
d_gene: TRBD1
abundance: NA

CDR3nt: TGCAGCGTTGCCTTAGCGGACTCTAGCACAGATACGCAGTATTTT
CDR3aa: CSVALADSSTDTQYF
v_gene: TRBV29-1
j_gene: TRBJ2-3
d_gene: NA
abundance: NA

CDR3nt: TGTGCCAGCAGTCCCCAAGCACCGAGCTCTGGAAACACCATATATTTT
CDR3aa: CASSPQAPSSGNTIYF
v_gene: TRBV27
j_gene: TRBJ1-3
d_gene: NA
abundance: NA

CDR3nt: TGTGCCAGCAGTGAAATCCCCGGGATTTCCTACGAGCAGTACTTC
CDR3aa: CASSEIPGISYEQYF
v_gene: TRBV6-1
j_gene: TRBJ2-7
d_gene: NA
abundance: NA

CDR3nt: TGTGCCAGCAGCCCAGAGGGACTAAGCAATGAGCAGTTCTTC
CDR3aa: CASSPEGLSNEQFF
v_gene: TRBV7-2
j_gene: TRBJ2-1
d_gene: TRBD2
abundance: once

CDR3nt: TGTGCCAGCAGCACCACCCGGGACAGGGCCAATGAGCAGTTCTTC
CDR3aa: CASSTTRDRANEQFF
v_gene: TRBV7-9
j_gene: TRBJ2-1
d_gene: TRBD1
abundance: NA

CDR3nt: TGTGCCAGCAGTTCTCAGCTAGCGGGGACCCAAGAGACCCAGTACTTC
CDR3aa: CASSSQLAGTQETQYF
v_gene: TRBV6-5
j_gene: TRBJ2-5
d_gene: TRBD2
abundance: NA

CDR3nt: TGTGCCAGCAGTTACACGAACACCGGGGAGCTGTTTTTT
CDR3aa: CASSYTNTGELFF
v_gene: TRBV6-5
j_gene: TRBJ2-2
d_gene: NA
abundance: NA

CDR3nt: TGTGCCAGCCGAACCGGGGGGCAGGACACTGAAGCTTTCTTT
CDR3aa: CASRTGGQDTEAFF
v_gene: TRBV27
j_gene: TRBJ1-1
d_gene: NA
abundance: NA

CDR3nt: TGTGCCAGCAAGGACACTGAAGCTTTCTTT
CDR3aa: CASKDTEAFF
v_gene: TRBV7-3
j_gene: TRBJ1-1
d_gene: NA
abundance: few

CDR3nt: TGTGCCAGCAGTAACATGGGACAGCCCGGGGGAGCCCAGTACTTC
CDR3aa: CASSNMGQPGGAQYF
v_gene: TRBV6-5
j_gene: TRBJ2-5
d_gene: NA
abundance: NA

CDR3nt: TGTGCCAGCAGAAGTAGCGGGAGCTCCAGCGAGCAGTACTTC
CDR3aa: CASRSSGSSSEQYF
v_gene: TRBV7-9
j_gene: TRBJ2-7
d_gene: TRBD2
abundance: few

CDR3nt: TGCGCCAGCAGCTTGGCCGGACAGGGGGCCCCAAACACTGAAGCTTTCTTT
CDR3aa: CASSLAGQGAPNTEAFF
v_gene: TRBV5-1
j_gene: TRBJ1-1
d_gene: TRBD1
abundance: NA

CDR3nt: TGTGCCAGCACCCCGGACGGGCATAGCAATCAGCCCCAGCATTTT
CDR3aa: CASTPDGHSNQPQHF
v_gene: TRBV6-5
j_gene: TRBJ1-5
d_gene: NA
abundance: few

CDR3nt: TGCGCCAGCAGCCAAGGGTCACCCGGGGAGCTGTTTTTT
CDR3aa: CASSQGSPGELFF
v_gene: TRBV4-1
j_gene: TRBJ2-2
d_gene: NA
abundance: NA

CDR3nt: TGTGCCAGCAGCTACAAAGTATTGGCCATTTCACAAGAGACCCAGTACTTC
CDR3aa: CASSYKVLAISQETQYF
v_gene: TRBV5-6
j_gene: TRBJ2-5
d_gene: NA
abundance: NA

CDR3nt: TGTGCCAGCAGTTCAAGAGTAGACGTACGCACTGAAGCTTTCTTT
CDR3aa: CASSSRVDVRTEAFF
v_gene: TRBV6-5
j_gene: TRBJ1-1
d_gene: NA
abundance: NA

CDR3nt: TGTGCCATCAGGTACAGGGAAAACACTGAAGCTTTCTTT
CDR3aa: CAIRYRENTEAFF
v_gene: TRBV10-3
j_gene: TRBJ1-1
d_gene: NA
abundance: NA

CDR3nt: TGTGCCAGCAGCTTTGGACCACCTCCCCAAGAGACCCAGTACTTC
CDR3aa: CASSFGPPPQETQYF
v_gene: TRBV7-9
j_gene: TRBJ2-5
d_gene: NA
abundance: NA

CDR3nt: TGTGCCAGCAGTTTATGGGGGACAGGGGAGACCCAGTACTTC
CDR3aa: CASSLWGTGETQYF
v_gene: TRBV28
j_gene: TRBJ2-5
d_gene: TRBD1
abundance: NA

CDR3nt: TGTGCCAGCAGCCAAGGGGGGCGGCTTGAAGCTTTCTTT
CDR3aa: CASSQGGRLEAFF
v_gene: TRBV14
j_gene: TRBJ1-1
d_gene: NA
abundance: NA

CDR3nt: TGTGCCAGCAGCTCCCACCGGTCGGGAGATGGCTACACCTTC
CDR3aa: CASSSHRSGDGYTF
v_gene: TRBV9
j_gene: TRBJ1-2
d_gene: NA
abundance: NA

CDR3nt: TGTGCCAGCAGCCGCGAGGACAGGGGTTTCTATGGCTACACCTTC
CDR3aa: CASSREDRGFYGYTF
v_gene: TRBV7-2
j_gene: TRBJ1-2
d_gene: TRBD1
abundance: NA

CDR3nt: TGTGCCAGCTCACCAAATGAAGATCAGCCCCAGCATTTT
CDR3aa: CASSPNEDQPQHF
v_gene: TRBV18
j_gene: TRBJ1-5
d_gene: NA
abundance: few

CDR3nt: TGTGCCAGCAGCCCCCCGTCGGGCGAGACCCAGTACTTC
CDR3aa: CASSPPSGETQYF
v_gene: TRBV11-2
j_gene: TRBJ2-5
d_gene: NA
abundance: NA

CDR3nt: TGTGCCAGCAGTGAAGGGACAGGGGGGAACACTGAAGCTTTCTTT
CDR3aa: CASSEGTGGNTEAFF
v_gene: TRBV2
j_gene: TRBJ1-1
d_gene: TRBD1
abundance: NA

CDR3nt: TGTGCCAGCAGGGCTCTCTACGAGCAGTACTTC
CDR3aa: CASRALYEQYF
v_gene: TRBV2
j_gene: TRBJ2-7
d_gene: NA
abundance: few

CDR3nt: TGTGCCAGCAGCCCGACAGGTACCTACGAGCAGTACTTC
CDR3aa: CASSPTGTYEQYF
v_gene: TRBV12-3/TRBV12-4
j_gene: TRBJ2-7
d_gene: NA
abundance: NA

CDR3nt: TGTGCCAGCAGCGCCATACTAGCGGGACGCTACAATGAGCAGTTCTTC
CDR3aa: CASSAILAGRYNEQFF
v_gene: TRBV7-3
j_gene: TRBJ2-1
d_gene: TRBD2
abundance: NA

CDR3nt: TGCGCCAGCAGGGGGGGACCAGCGGCAGATACGCAGTATTTT
CDR3aa: CASRGGPAADTQYF
v_gene: TRBV10-2
j_gene: TRBJ2-3
d_gene: NA
abundance: NA

CDR3nt: TGTGCCATCAGTTTTGCGGGGGACCCGGACACCGGGGAGCTGTTTTTT
CDR3aa: CAISFAGDPDTGELFF
v_gene: TRBV10-3
j_gene: TRBJ2-2
d_gene: TRBD2
abundance: NA

CDR3nt: TGTGCCAGTAGTACCCGCGGACAATACAATGAGCAGTTCTTC
CDR3aa: CASSTRGQYNEQFF
v_gene: TRBV19
j_gene: TRBJ2-1
d_gene: NA
abundance: NA

CDR3nt: TGTGCCAGCAGCCTCAGACTAGCGGGGGGGCTTGATACGCAGTATTTT
CDR3aa: CASSLRLAGGLDTQYF
v_gene: TRBV5-4
j_gene: TRBJ2-3
d_gene: TRBD2
abundance: NA

CDR3nt: TGTGCCAGCAGTTCCTTCCGGGACAGCTCCTACGAGCAGTACTTC
CDR3aa: CASSSFRDSSYEQYF
v_gene: TRBV6-5
j_gene: TRBJ2-7
d_gene: TRBD1
abundance: NA

CDR3nt: TGTGCCTGGAGAGGGGACCTTGGGGGCAATCAGCCCCAGCATTTT
CDR3aa: CAWRGDLGGNQPQHF
v_gene: TRBV30
j_gene: TRBJ1-5
d_gene: NA
abundance: NA